This TCR beta chain was profiled in a study of blood T cells in healthy people across ages. Study conclusions and caveats: Naive and antigen-experienced cells were not separated, limiting conclusive comparison.

For the second PCR, which ran for 7 to 11 cycles, a sample-barcoded 5' primer and a J-beta primer mix were used. TCRdb reanalysed the 5' RACE reads using MiXCR and keeps one entry per CDR3 protein. The sample has hundreds of thousands of distinct CDR3 sequences, 44% seen once. Germline CDR1 DFQATT, CDR2 SNEGSKA (reference sequence). CDR3 length equals 15 residues. V was shortened by 4 bases and J by 1 base, with 15 bases between the two germline ends. On this clonotype: Its antigen is unknown.

This chain links TRBV20-1 with TRBJ2-3; possible D gene TRBD1, 6 bases. Sequences were obtained from blood. This receptor was identified in a man aged 60 to 75 in good health. The CDR3 spells CSAKGQGTGTDTQYF. The CDR3 DNA sequence: TGCAGTGCTAAGGGCCAGGGGACGGGCACAGATACGCAGTATTTT.